Listed here are 25 T cell receptor beta chains from one sample, sequenced in a study of blood T cell repertoires in COVID-19. Sequencing used immunoSEQ multiplex PCR; TCRdb keeps in-frame clones, though not all of them. The sample consists of roughly 190,000 clones, around nine tenths of them appearing once. The sample consisted of peripheral blood. These receptors all stem from a man between 18 and 35 years old with active or convalescent COVID-19.

This chain joins TRBV20-1 and TRBJ2-7; D is possibly TRBD1 (5 bases). The CDR3 sequence is 11 residues long. V lost 4 bases to trimming and J lost 4 bases, with 8 bases between them. Germline-derived CDR1 and CDR2 are DFQATT and SNEGSKA (reference sequence). CDR3 protein: CSAIRGYEQYF. Here the CDR3 DNA reads TGCAGTGCTATTAGGGGTTACGAGCAGTACTTC.

Concerning this clone: At one end, the junction sequence differs from germline, possibly due to a read error. V usage is TRBV6-5 and J usage is TRBJ1-1; a possible D gene is TRBD1 (5 bases). Germline lookup yields CDR1 MNHEY and CDR2 SVGAGI. The CDR3 consists of 14 residues. CDR3 in DNA: TGTGCCAGCACCCCGCCGGGGGTGAACGCTGAAGCTTTCTTT. This codes for CASTPPGVNAEAFF.

CDR3 sequence reads: CAISESGGAVWGYTF. The CDR3 nucleotides read TGTGCCATCAGTGAGTCGGGGGGAGCGGTTTGGGGCTACACCTTC. The chain uses TRBV10-3 and TRBJ1-2; weak D call: TRBD1 (5 bases). Between the trimmed V and J ends, which lost 0 bases and 8 bases, there was a span of 16 bases. CDR1 is ENHRY, CDR2 SYGVKD, per germline. This CDR3 is built from 15 residues.

This clone was observed a single time. The chain couples TRBV11-2 to TRBJ1-2; D is ambiguous. The CDR3 contains 13 residues. V lost 2 bases to trimming and J lost 3 bases, with 7 bases between them. Germline CDR1 is SGHAT and CDR2 is FQNNGV. In nucleotides, the CDR3 is TGTGCCAGCAGCTTATTAGCCGACTATGGCTACACCTTC. It is translated as CASSLLADYGYTF.

The chain carries TRBV4-1 and TRBJ1-4, with D unresolved. Per germline, CDR1 MGHRA and CDR2 YSYEKL. V lost 0 bases and J 4 bases, leaving 12 bases between the germline ends. The CDR3 sequence is 16 residues long. The CDR3 DNA sequence: TGCGCCAGCAGCCAAGATCCCACCACGGTTAATGAAAAACTGTTTTTT. This gives the protein CASSQDPTTVNEKLFF.

The chain carries TRBV4-1 and TRBJ1-2, with D perhaps TRBD1 (6 bases). V dropped 0 bases and J dropped 8 bases, with 19 bases sitting between them. Germline CDR1 MGHRA, CDR2 YSYEKL. The CDR3 covers 16 residues. The CDR3 sequence: CASSQDWWDTPGGYTF. As DNA, the CDR3 is TGCGCCAGCAGCCAAGATTGGTGGGACACACCTGGGGGCTACACCTTC.

The V call is TRBV30, the J call TRBJ2-1; TRBD2 aligns across 9 bases. The ends lost 4 bases at V and 4 bases at J; junction bases unmatched: 8. The CDR3 covers 15 residues. Germline CDR1 GTSNPN, CDR2 SVGIG (reference sequence). The CDR3 loop is CAWKISGLAYNEQFF. The CDR3 DNA follows: TGTGCCTGGAAGATATCGGGACTAGCATACAATGAGCAGTTCTTC.

The V gene is TRBV10-1, the J gene TRBJ2-3, with 8 bases matching TRBD1. Germline CDR1 WNHNN, CDR2 SYGVQD (reference sequence). This CDR3 comprises 15 residues. V lost 9 bases and J lost 6; bases outside the gene matches: 14. CDR3 sequence (DNA): TGCGCCAGAATCCGGACAGGGCTAAGGGGCGATACGCAGTATTTT. Encoded protein: CARIRTGLRGDTQYF.

The chain employs TRBV30 and TRBJ2-7, with 8 bases identical to TRBD2. The V segment lost 4 bases and the J segment 2 bases; nucleotides outside the gene matches: 7. Germline-derived CDR1 and CDR2 are GTSNPN and SVGIG (reference sequence). This CDR3 comprises 14 residues. The CDR3 here is CAWNIAGLPYEQYF. The CDR3 DNA follows: TGTGCCTGGAACATAGCGGGATTACCCTACGAGCAGTACTTC.

This clone was recorded only once. V gene TRBV11-3 combines with J gene TRBJ2-5; 10 bases match TRBD1. In germline, CDR1 is SGHNT, CDR2 YENEEA. CDR3 length equals 14 residues. The junction had 9 bases not matched to a gene; V was cut back by 8 bases and J by 6 bases. The DNA of the CDR3 is TGTGCCAGCGGGCCGACAGGGGGCAGGAAGACCCAGTACTTC. Residues: CASGPTGGRKTQYF.

This clone was seen a few times. The chain carries TRBV10-3 and TRBJ1-2; D call uncertain. The CDR3 covers 13 residues. The germline V gene encodes CDR1 ENHRY and CDR2 SYGVKD. V was shortened by 4 bases and J by 0 bases, with 6 bases between the two germline ends. The CDR3 sequence is CAISGGSNYGYTF. CDR3 DNA: TGTGCCATCAGTGGTGGCTCTAACTATGGCTACACCTTC.

The chain couples TRBV18 to TRBJ1-6; 8 nucleotides line up with TRBD1. Per germline, CDR1 KGHSH and CDR2 LQKENI. The CDR3 covers 15 residues. V was pared by 6 bases and J by 10 bases, with 11 bases of the junction left unmatched. The CDR3 region has the DNA TGTGCCAGCTCGCCCCAGGGGGCGGATGCCTCACCCCTCCACTTT. Residues: CASSPQGADASPLHF. Filled out from reference TRBV18 and TRBJ1-6, the complete variable domain reads NAGVMQNPRHLVRRRGQEARLRCSPMKGHSHVYWYRQLPEEGLKFMVYLQKENIIDESGMPKERFSAEFPKEGPSILRIQQVVRGDSAAYFCASSPQGADASPLHFGNGTRLTVT.

The V call is TRBV3-1 (or the pseudogene TRBV3-2), the J call TRBJ1-1, with 10 bases fitting TRBD1. This CDR3 region has 19 residues. Germline loops: CDR1 LGHDT, CDR2 YNNKEL (reference sequence). After removal of 3 bases from V and 1 base from J, the junction contained 14 bases not matched to a gene. The CDR3 spells CASSHQNPGTGVWNTEAFF. DNA of the CDR3: TGTGCCAGCAGCCACCAGAATCCCGGGACAGGGGTTTGGAACACTGAAGCTTTCTTT.

The chain is built from TRBV19 and TRBJ1-5; D perhaps matches TRBD1 (6 bases). The V gene lost 7 bases and the J gene lost 6 bases, with 10 bases spanning the gap. The CDR3 runs 12 residues. The germline CDR1 and CDR2 sequences are LNHDA and SQIVND (reference sequence). CDR3 coding DNA: TGTGCCAGTACGGGGGGCGTTCAGCCCCAGCATTTT. Translated, it gives CASTGGVQPQHF.

The chain is built from TRBV9 and TRBJ1-1; TRBD1 matches 8 bases. The V and J ends lost 0 bases and 4 bases, in that order; junction bases with no gene match: 5. Germline V gene data show CDR1 as SGDLS and CDR2 as YYNGEE. CDR3 size: 15 residues. CDR3 coding DNA: TGTGCCAGCAGCGTAGAACCCGGACAGGGCACTGAAGCTTTCTTT. This sequence encodes CASSVEPGQGTEAFF.

Points on this clone: Other nucleotide sequences from this sample produce the same CDR3. J is TRBJ1-1 and V is TRBV5-1; D is unresolved. Trimming shortened V by 4 bases and J by 3 bases, and 13 bases separated the two germline ends. This CDR3 has 14 amino acids. Germline assignment: CDR1 SGHRS and CDR2 YFSETQ. CDR3 in amino acids: CASSPRGGDTEAFF. The DNA for the CDR3 is TGCGCCAGCAGCCCCCGGGGTGGGGACACTGAAGCTTTCTTT. The full variable domain, with the rest looked up from reference TRBV5-1 and TRBJ1-1, is KAGVTQTPRYLIKTRGQQVTLSCSPISGHRSVSWYQQTPGQGLQFLFEYFSETQRNKGNFPGRFSGRQFSNSRSEMNVSTLELGDSALYLCASSPRGGDTEAFFGQGTRLTVV.

The V call is TRBV9, the J call TRBJ1-2; tentatively, D is TRBD1 (5 bases). The V end lost 5 bases, the J end lost 1 base, and 9 bases lay between the germline ends. CDR3 length: 13 residues. Germline CDR1 SGDLS, CDR2 YYNGEE. CDR3 sequence (DNA): TGTGCCAGCAGAAGAGACAGTAACTATGGCTACACCTTC. This translates into CASRRDSNYGYTF.

This chain links TRBV28 with TRBJ1-3; TRBD1 is a possible D gene (6 bases). The CDR3 is 14 residues long. Germline assignment: CDR1 MDHEN and CDR2 SYDVKM. The V gene lost 3 bases and the J gene lost 1 base, with 7 bases spanning the gap. The CDR3 sequence: CASSFRGSGNTIYF. CDR3 DNA: TGTGCCAGCAGTTTTAGGGGGTCTGGAAACACCATATATTTT.

This clone was seen ten or more times. This rearrangement joins TRBV7-9 to TRBJ1-4; D remains unclear. There are 15 residues in the CDR3. Trimming pared 1 base from V and 2 bases from J, leaving 8 bases between. CDR1 and CDR2 from the germline V gene are SEHNR and FQNEAQ (reference sequence). For the CDR3, the DNA is TGTGCCAGCAGCTTAGATCCGGGGACTAATGAAAAACTGTTTTTT. Translation: CASSLDPGTNEKLFF.

In this sample, this clone turned up once. The chain recombines TRBV14 with TRBJ1-6; 9 nucleotides match TRBD1. This CDR3 has 14 amino acids. V was clipped by 6 bases and J by 7 bases; unmatched bases: 4. The germline V gene has CDR1 SGHDN and CDR2 FVKESK. The CDR3 DNA sequence: TGTGCCAGCAGGGTAGGGACAGGGAATTCACCCCTCCACTTT. Amino acids: CASRVGTGNSPLHF.

The genes are TRBV5-1 and TRBJ2-5, with 15 bases aligning to TRBD2. CDR1 is SGHRS and CDR2 is YFSETQ in the germline V gene. J lost 6 bases, V lost 4 bases, and 7 bases had no gene match. CDR3 size: 16 residues. The DNA of the CDR3 is TGCGCCAGCAGCGCCGGGACTAGCGGGAGGACCCAGACCCAGTACTTC. Translating it yields CASSAGTSGRTQTQYF. Filled out from reference TRBV5-1 and TRBJ2-5, the complete variable domain reads KAGVTQTPRYLIKTRGQQVTLSCSPISGHRSVSWYQQTPGQGLQFLFEYFSETQRNKGNFPGRFSGRQFSNSRSEMNVSTLELGDSALYLCASSAGTSGRTQTQYFGPGTRLLVL.

This clone was detected a few times. CDR3 bases: TGTGCCAGCTGGAATCCGACAGGGGCGGAGTATGGCTACACCTTC. Encoded protein: CASWNPTGAEYGYTF. This rearrangement joins TRBV27 to TRBJ1-2; 8 bases line up with TRBD1. The CDR3 is 15 residues long. Germline assignment: CDR1 MNHEY and CDR2 SMNVEV (reference sequence). J was trimmed by 5 bases and V by 8 bases; bases with no gene match: 13.

This chain links TRBV7-2 with TRBJ1-4, with 7 bases lining up with TRBD1. In germline, CDR1 is SGHTA, CDR2 FQGNSA. The CDR3 is 14 residues long. Germline trimming cut 5 bases from V and 5 bases from J; bases unmatched to any gene: 5. The CDR3 loop is CASSRDSWNEKLFF. The CDR3 DNA reads as TGTGCCAGCAGCAGGGACAGCTGGAATGAAAAACTGTTTTTT. Drawing the rest from reference TRBV7-2 and TRBJ1-4, the complete variable domain is GAGVSQSPSNKVTEKGKDVELRCDPISGHTALYWYRQSLGQGLEFLIYFQGNSAPDKSGLPSDRFSAERTGGSVSTLTIQRTQQEDSAVYLCASSRDSWNEKLFFGSGTQLSVL.

This sequence joins TRBV2 and TRBJ1-2; D possibly corresponds to TRBD1 (6 bases). CDR1 and CDR2 from the germline V gene are SNHLY and FYNNEI. This CDR3 comprises 10 residues. V was clipped by 9 bases and J by 14 bases, with 16 bases between them. CDR3 sequence: CARLGQGPTF. The DNA of the CDR3 is TGTGCCAGATTAGGTCAGGGGCCAACCTTC.

There are a few counts of this clone. The CDR3 coding sequence is TGTGCCAGCAGTCCGACTAGCGGGACCTACGAGCAGTACTTC. Translated: CASSPTSGTYEQYF. This chain joins TRBV6-2 or TRBV6-3 and TRBJ2-7, with 11 bases identical to TRBD2. In germline, CDR1 is MNHEY, CDR2 SVGEGT. The CDR3 totals 14 residues. The ends lost 5 bases at V and 2 bases at J; junction bases unmatched: 2.